This T cell receptor (beta chain) was captured by sequencing in a study of blood T cell repertoires in COVID-19. Across the whole study: Sources were T cells, B-cell-depleted T cells, or PBMCs; the material itself was cDNA or gDNA.

Using immunoSEQ multiplex PCR, the repertoire was profiled, and TCRdb retains in-frame clones only, with some absent. The data contain over 250,000 clones, about 89% of them seen just once; the ten biggest clones take up around 9.1%. This clonotype originated in a man aged 35-49 years who had recovered from COVID-19. The sequencing input was peripheral blood.

The CDR3 DNA reads TGTGCCTGGAAGGACAGCCTTAATGAAAAACTGTTTTTT. It translates to CAWKDSLNEKLFF. The rearrangement links TRBV30 to TRBJ1-4; a weak D match, TRBD1 (6 bases). The germline CDR1 and CDR2 sequences are GTSNPN and SVGIG (reference sequence). Trimming pared 4 bases from V and 4 bases from J, leaving 10 bases between. The CDR3 covers 13 residues. The full variable domain, in which reference TRBV30 and TRBJ1-4 provide the parts outside the CDR3, is SQTIHQWPATLVQPVGSPLSLECTVEGTSNPNLYWYRQAAGRGLQLLFYSVGIGQISSEVPQNLSASRPQDRQFILSSKKLLLSDSGFYLCAWKDSLNEKLFFGSGTQLSVL.